One and the same sample provided the 28 T cell receptor beta chains below, sequenced in a study of cytomegalovirus exposure and HLA in healthy donors. Primers: 60 Vbeta forward and 13 Jbeta reverse. TCRdb's copy holds only in-frame clones and misses some; the assay was immunoSEQ multiplex PCR. Counted here are approximately 95,000 clones, approximately 81% occurring once; the ten biggest clones make up approximately 4%. Sequences were obtained from PBMCs. These receptors all stem from a woman aged 40 to 50 in good health and CMV-seropositive.

This sequence joins TRBV18 and TRBJ1-1, with D possibly TRBD1 on 5 matching bases. Between the trimmed V and J ends, which lost 5 bases and 1 base, there was a span of 11 bases. The CDR3 loop spans 14 amino acids. Germline V gene data show CDR1 as KGHSH and CDR2 as LQKENI. The CDR3 here is CASSTTVRNTEAFF. Written as DNA, the CDR3 is TGTGCCAGCTCAACGACAGTGAGGAACACTGAAGCTTTCTTT.

The chain joins TRBV7-9 to TRBJ2-2, with 14 bases aligning to TRBD2. CDR1 and CDR2 from the germline V gene are SEHNR and FQNEAQ (reference sequence). The CDR3 covers 16 residues. V trimming: 2 bases; J trimming: 7 bases; junction bases outside the gene matches: 3. CDR3 in DNA: TGTGCCAGCAGCTTACCGACTAGCGGGAGGGTCGGGGAGCTGTTTTTT. Translating it yields CASSLPTSGRVGELFF.

The chain has TRBV7-9 and TRBJ2-7; D gene ambiguous. The CDR3 has 16 residues. Deletions cut 1 base from V and 0 bases from J, with 13 bases between. CDR1 SEHNR and CDR2 FQNEAQ come from the germline V gene (reference sequence). The CDR3 reads CASSLGTVKSSYEQYF. Here the CDR3 DNA reads TGTGCCAGCAGCTTAGGTACGGTGAAAAGCTCCTACGAGCAGTACTTC.

V is TRBV28 and J is TRBJ1-3, with unresolved D. V lost 5 bases and J lost 0, with 14 bases in between. The CDR3 spans 16 residues. Germline lookup yields CDR1 MDHEN and CDR2 SYDVKM. The CDR3 coding sequence is TGTGCCAGCAGTCCTAATCTCCCGAGCTCTGGAAACACCATATATTTT. It yields the protein CASSPNLPSSGNTIYF.

The chain couples TRBV19 to TRBJ1-4, with no clear D. V was cut by 6 bases and J by 3 bases, with 11 bases left in between. The CDR3 length is 14 residues. CDR1 LNHDA and CDR2 SQIVND come from the germline V gene (reference sequence). The CDR3 region has the DNA TGTGCCAGTAGCCAGGACTCATCTAATGAAAAACTGTTTTTT. Protein sequence: CASSQDSSNEKLFF. Using reference TRBV19 and TRBJ1-4 for the parts outside the CDR3, the full variable domain is DGGITQSPKYLFRKEGQNVTLSCEQNLNHDAMYWYRQDPGQGLRLIYYSQIVNDFQKGDIAEGYSVSREKKESFPLTVTSAQKNPTAFYLCASSQDSSNEKLFFGSGTQLSVL.

About this clone: Other DNA sequences in this specimen translate into the identical CDR3. The chain joins TRBV11-2 to TRBJ2-7, with TRBD1 as a possible D gene (6 bases). Looked up from germline, CDR1 is SGHAT and CDR2 is FQNNGV. Trimming left V 5 bases short and J 1 base short, with 21 bases between. This CDR3 region has 17 residues. CDR3 in DNA: TGTGCCAGCAGCCCCACCGTCGGGCAGGGGAGATCCTACGAGCAGTACTTC. As protein: CASSPTVGQGRSYEQYF.

The rearrangement links TRBV28 to TRBJ1-4; D is unclear. Trimming pared 4 bases from V and 8 bases from J, leaving 23 bases between. The CDR3 sequence is 17 residues long. CDR1 is MDHEN, CDR2 SYDVKM, per germline. CDR3 sequence: CASSSARLSFYGEKLFF. CDR3 bases: TGTGCCAGCAGTTCCGCCCGACTTTCTTTCTACGGAGAAAAACTGTTTTTT. Drawing the rest from reference TRBV28 and TRBJ1-4, the complete variable domain is DVKVTQSSRYLVKRTGEKVFLECVQDMDHENMFWYRQDPGLGLRLIYFSYDVKMKEKGDIPEGYSVSREKKERFSLILESASTNQTSMYLCASSSARLSFYGEKLFFGSGTQLSVL.

The chain joins TRBV5-1 to TRBJ1-1; D gene unclear. CDR1 and CDR2 from the germline V gene are SGHRS and YFSETQ. Deletions cut 2 bases from V and 1 base from J, with 6 bases between. This CDR3 has 13 residues. The CDR3 loop is CASSFSWNTEAFF. DNA of the CDR3: TGCGCCAGCAGCTTTAGTTGGAACACTGAAGCTTTCTTT.

The rearrangement uses TRBV7-2 and TRBJ2-4; D unresolved. Germline CDR1 and CDR2: SGHTA and FQGNSA. V was shortened by 1 base and J by 7 bases, with 8 bases between the two germline ends. This CDR3 comprises 13 residues. The CDR3 here is CASSLGALNIQYF. The CDR3 nucleotides are TGTGCCAGCAGCTTAGGAGCGTTGAACATTCAGTACTTC.

This clone was counted a single time. The chain employs TRBV18 and TRBJ1-2; 7 bases map to TRBD1. After removal of 2 bases from V and 3 bases from J, the junction contained 6 bases not matched to a gene. CDR1 is KGHSH, CDR2 LQKENI, per germline. This CDR3 is 15 amino acids long. DNA for the CDR3: TGTGCCAGCTCACCAGAGACAGGGCCACACTATGGCTACACCTTC. Translation: CASSPETGPHYGYTF.

The genes are TRBV19 and TRBJ2-5; 7 positions agree with TRBD1. V lost 4 bases and J lost 3; bases outside the gene matches: 11. CDR1 is LNHDA and CDR2 is SQIVND in the germline V gene (reference sequence). The CDR3 contains 16 residues. The CDR3 region has the DNA TGTGCCAGTAGTAGGGGTCGACAGGGCCACAAAGAGACCCAGTACTTC. The encoded protein is CASSRGRQGHKETQYF.

The rearrangement links TRBV6-6 to TRBJ1-3; TRBD1 aligns across 7 bases. Germline loops: CDR1 MNHNY, CDR2 SVGAGI (reference sequence). This CDR3 region has 15 residues. V was pared by 2 bases and J by 4 bases, with 5 bases of the junction left unmatched. In DNA, the CDR3 is TGTGCCAGCAGTTACCCCGGGACAGAAGGAAACACCATATATTTT. Its translation is CASSYPGTEGNTIYF.

This clone was seen more than once but under ten times. The chain combines TRBV20-1 with TRBJ1-1; D ambiguous. This CDR3 has 11 residues. Germline values: CDR1 DFQATT, CDR2 SNEGSKA (reference sequence). The V end was cut by 3 bases, the J end by 8 bases, with 10 bases between. This CDR3 reads CSASSTGEAFF. DNA for the CDR3: TGCAGTGCTAGTTCCACGGGGGAAGCTTTCTTT.

The chain joins TRBV6-1 to TRBJ2-5; the D gene is possibly TRBD1 (5 bases). In germline, CDR1 is MNHNS, CDR2 SASEGT. The CDR3 has 13 amino acids. Trimming removed 7 bases from V and 4 bases from J, with 13 bases in between. The CDR3 sequence: CASNPGFRETQYF. CDR3 sequence (DNA): TGTGCCAGCAACCCAGGGTTCCGAGAGACCCAGTACTTC.

This clone was detected only a few times. The rearrangement joins TRBV5-6 to TRBJ1-4; D is possibly TRBD1 (6 bases). The V and J ends lost 8 bases and 8 bases respectively, with 13 bases between them. Germline V gene sequence: CDR1 SGHDT, CDR2 YYEEEE. The CDR3 consists of 12 residues. The CDR3 spells CASNTGLEKLFF. The CDR3 region has the DNA TGTGCCAGTAATACAGGGTTGGAAAAACTGTTTTTT.

The chain links TRBV6-1 to TRBJ1-5, with D perhaps matching TRBD1 (5 bases). The CDR3 spans 14 residues. Germline V gene lookup returns CDR1 MNHNS and CDR2 SASEGT. Trimming stripped 2 bases from V and 4 bases from J, with 9 bases between. The CDR3, as DNA: TGTGCCAGCAGTGAACAACAGGTAAATCAGCCCCAGCATTTT. Protein sequence: CASSEQQVNQPQHF.

The chain joins TRBV27 to TRBJ1-2, with TRBD1 matching over 10 bases. Germline values: CDR1 MNHEY, CDR2 SMNVEV (reference sequence). The J segment lost 2 bases and the V segment lost 6 bases, leaving 3 bases of the junction unmatched. The CDR3 is 14 residues long. This chain's CDR3 is CASRRTGGNYGYTF. The CDR3 region has the DNA TGTGCCAGCAGAAGGACAGGGGGAAACTATGGCTACACCTTC.

Only one count was recorded for this clone. The V call is TRBV28, the J call TRBJ1-6; D gene uncertain. The V and J ends lost 5 bases and 10 bases respectively, with 12 bases between them. Germline CDR1 MDHEN, CDR2 SYDVKM. The CDR3 has 13 residues. The CDR3 here is CASSRIGGSPLHF. In nucleotides, the CDR3 is TGTGCCAGCAGTCGGATCGGAGGGTCACCCCTCCACTTT.

The gene calls are TRBV5-1 and TRBJ2-2; 8 bases map to TRBD2. The CDR3 length is 14 residues. Trimming removed 4 bases from V and 5 bases from J; junction bases left unmatched: 4. Germline values: CDR1 SGHRS, CDR2 YFSETQ. The CDR3 spells CASSKPSGTGELFF. For the CDR3, the DNA is TGCGCCAGCAGCAAACCTAGCGGGACCGGGGAGCTGTTTTTT.

This clone was seen only once. V gene TRBV5-4 combines with J gene TRBJ2-7; 7 bases line up with TRBD2. Germline V lookup: CDR1 SGHNT, CDR2 YYREEE (reference sequence). Germline trimming cut 3 bases from V and 6 bases from J; bases unmatched to any gene: 12. The CDR3 runs 15 residues. The CDR3 DNA reads as TGTGCCAGCAGCTACGAGCGGGGAGGGCCGAGCGAGCAGTACTTC. As protein: CASSYERGGPSEQYF.

The J gene is TRBJ2-7, the V gene TRBV27; TRBD1 might be the D (5 bases). Germline V gene lookup returns CDR1 MNHEY and CDR2 SMNVEV (reference sequence). This CDR3 is 14 amino acids long. V gave up 1 base and J gave up 2 bases, with 9 bases separating them. The CDR3 loop is CASSLLGVAYEQYF. The CDR3 bases are TGTGCCAGCAGTTTATTAGGGGTGGCCTACGAGCAGTACTTC.

The chain joins TRBV7-9 to TRBJ1-2; 9 positions agree with TRBD1. Per germline, CDR1 SEHNR and CDR2 FQNEAQ (reference sequence). J gave up 0 bases and V 6 bases, and 14 bases lay outside the gene matches. The CDR3 contains 18 residues. The CDR3 sequence: CASSLTIGQGTSNYGYTF. The CDR3 nucleotides read TGTGCCAGCAGTTTAACTATCGGACAGGGGACCTCTAACTATGGCTACACCTTC.

In this sample, this clone turned up a few times. The CDR3, as DNA: TGTGCCATCAGTGAGTCGTTTAGTGAGGAGAGCTCCTACGAGCAGTACTTC. This translates into CAISESFSEESSYEQYF. The chain uses TRBV10-3 and TRBJ2-7; D gene uncertain. The V gene's germline CDR1 is ENHRY and CDR2 SYGVKD. The CDR3 extends over 17 amino acids. Trimming cost V 0 bases and J 0 bases, with 15 bases left between them.

The rearrangement uses TRBV11-2 and TRBJ2-3, with TRBD1 as a possible D gene (6 bases). V was pared by 4 bases and J by 2 bases, with 16 bases between. The germline V gene encodes CDR1 SGHAT and CDR2 FQNNGV. The CDR3 extends over 16 amino acids. Written as DNA, the CDR3 is TGTGCCAGCAGCTCTACAGGGTTTGGACACACAGATACGCAGTATTTT. Residues: CASSSTGFGHTDTQYF.

This sequence joins TRBV6-1 and TRBJ2-6, with no clear D. The CDR3 contains 16 residues. V lost 4 bases and J lost 2, with 12 bases in between. Per the germline V gene, CDR1 is MNHNS and CDR2 is SASEGT. The DNA for the CDR3 is TGTGCCAGCAGTGTTTCTACTTATCCTGGGGCCAACGTCCTGACTTTC. Amino acid sequence: CASSVSTYPGANVLTF.

This chain joins TRBV5-1 and TRBJ2-2; the D gene is possibly TRBD2 (5 bases). The CDR3 length is 13 residues. Germline-derived CDR1 and CDR2 are SGHRS and YFSETQ. The V end lost 2 bases, the J end lost 6 bases, and 8 bases lay between the germline ends. CDR3 residues: CASSFSGAGELFF. The CDR3 DNA reads TGCGCCAGCAGCTTCTCCGGGGCCGGGGAGCTGTTTTTT.

This clone was seen a single time. The rearrangement joins TRBV10-2 to TRBJ2-2, with 8 bases matching TRBD2. The V and J ends lost 2 bases and 0 bases, in that order; junction bases with no gene match: 5. Germline V gives CDR1 WSHSY, CDR2 SAAADI. This CDR3 is 17 amino acids long. This chain's CDR3 is CASSEGLAQTNTGELFF. The CDR3 DNA sequence: TGCGCCAGCAGTGAGGGACTAGCACAGACGAACACCGGGGAGCTGTTTTTT.

This chain joins TRBV5-1 and TRBJ2-7, with TRBD1 matching 8 bases. V lost 4 bases, J lost 1 base, and 4 bases stayed unmatched. This CDR3 has 14 residues. Germline CDR1 SGHRS, CDR2 YFSETQ. The CDR3 DNA is TGCGCCAGCAGCCAGGGACAGGAATCCTACGAGCAGTACTTC. It is translated as CASSQGQESYEQYF. The full variable domain, rest sourced from reference TRBV5-1 and TRBJ2-7, is KAGVTQTPRYLIKTRGQQVTLSCSPISGHRSVSWYQQTPGQGLQFLFEYFSETQRNKGNFPGRFSGRQFSNSRSEMNVSTLELGDSALYLCASSQGQESYEQYFGPGTRLTVT.